The clone carrying this T cell receptor beta chain was seen only a few times. Germline V CDR1 and CDR2: SGHRS, YFSETQ. The V end lost 1 base, the J end lost 0 bases, and 7 bases lay between the germline ends. The CDR3 covers 14 residues. This entry belongs to a study of shared clonotypes between healthy human individuals. Study as a whole: CD4 naive and memory got three plates each, CD8 naive two, CD8 memory one.

TCRdb's copy holds only in-frame clones and misses some; the assay was immunoSEQ multiplex PCR. Altogether under 750,000 clones are present, 72% being singletons, with the ten largest covering approximately 2%. Input material: memory CD4+ T cells sorted from blood. Stated subset: CD45RA-negative fraction. The clonotype was recovered from a woman in her twenties or thirties in good health. The chain has TRBV5-1 and TRBJ2-5, with a possible D match to TRBD2 (6 bases). The CDR3 is CASSLRGNQETQYF. The CDR3, as DNA: TGCGCCAGCAGCTTGCGCGGGAACCAAGAGACCCAGTACTTC.